The next 8 T cell receptor beta chains were all read from a single sample in a study of blood T cell repertoires in COVID-19. Assay: immunoSEQ multiplex PCR; the TCRdb copy retains only in-frame clones and omits some. The sample consists of 15,000 to 20,000 clones, roughly 80% of them appearing once. Sequencing was carried out using peripheral blood. All receptors derive from a human donor in a cohort sampled during active COVID-19.

This clone came up once. The rearrangement uses TRBV4-3 and TRBJ1-6, with a weak D call TRBD1 (6 bases). Germline CDR1 LGHNA, CDR2 YSLEER. The CDR3 totals 14 residues. V lost 0 bases and J 9 bases, leaving 9 bases between the germline ends. CDR3 loop: CASSQDRGASPLHF. The CDR3, as DNA: TGCGCCAGCAGCCAAGACAGGGGAGCTTCACCCCTCCACTTT.

The V gene is TRBV5-3, the J gene TRBJ1-4, with TRBD1 as a possible D gene (5 bases). TRBV5-3 qualifies as an ORF whose function is uncertain. This CDR3 comprises 16 residues. Trimming took 0 bases from V and 5 from J, leaving 14 bases between them. CDR3 sequence: CARSLDRLGVNEKLFF. The CDR3 coding sequence is TGTGCCAGAAGCTTGGACAGGTTGGGTGTGAATGAAAAACTGTTTTTT.

The chain uses TRBV4-1 and TRBJ2-3; tentative D call: TRBD2 (5 bases). Trimming stripped 2 bases from V and 3 bases from J, with 9 bases between. CDR1 MGHRA and CDR2 YSYEKL come from the germline V gene. This CDR3 is built from 14 residues. The CDR3 here is CASSQFEGTDTQYF. The CDR3 bases are TGCGCCAGCAGCCAATTTGAGGGTACAGATACGCAGTATTTT.

This chain uses TRBV7-2 with TRBJ2-7; no reliable D call. CDR1 is SGHTA and CDR2 is FQGNSA in the germline V gene. The V and J ends lost 4 bases and 2 bases respectively, with 18 bases between them. The CDR3 is 16 amino acids. The CDR3 sequence is CASSSGPETHPYEQYF. The CDR3 DNA follows: TGTGCCAGCAGCTCCGGTCCCGAGACACATCCCTACGAGCAGTACTTC.

The chain links TRBV6-2 or TRBV6-3 to TRBJ2-2, with D uncertain. The CDR3 has 14 amino acids. V was trimmed by 2 bases and J by 4 bases, leaving 8 bases between them. The germline V gene has CDR1 MNHEY and CDR2 SVGEGT. Written as DNA, the CDR3 is TGTGCCAGCAGTTACGGGCTTGGCACCGGGGAGCTGTTTTTT. It codes for CASSYGLGTGELFF.

This clone was seen once. The V gene is TRBV28, the J gene TRBJ2-7; TRBD2 is a possible D gene (6 bases). From germline, CDR1 is MDHEN and CDR2 SYDVKM. V was pared by 10 bases and J by 0 bases, with 16 bases between. This CDR3 spans 14 amino acids. CDR3 residues: CAIRRVGSSYEQYF. DNA of the CDR3: TGTGCCATTAGGAGGGTGGGGAGCTCCTACGAGCAGTACTTC.

The rearrangement uses TRBV6-5 and TRBJ1-1; no firm D call. V was trimmed by 6 bases and J by 4 bases, leaving 12 bases between them. CDR1 is MNHEY, CDR2 SVGAGI, per germline. The CDR3 contains 13 residues. This CDR3 reads CASSRRIGTEAFF. The CDR3 nucleotides are TGTGCCAGCAGCCGGAGAATCGGCACTGAAGCTTTCTTT.

The chain carries TRBV27 and TRBJ1-2; TRBD1 matches 7 bases. The germline CDR1 and CDR2 sequences are MNHEY and SMNVEV (reference sequence). This CDR3 comprises 15 residues. With V trimmed by 6 bases and J by 2 bases, 9 bases remained unmatched. This CDR3 reads CASRPQGQENYGYTF. Written as DNA, the CDR3 is TGTGCCAGCAGGCCGCAAGGACAGGAGAACTATGGCTACACCTTC.